This TCR beta chain was recorded in a study of cytomegalovirus exposure and HLA in healthy donors. General study findings and limits: The study recorded 160 or so TCR beta chains that were cytomegalovirus-associated. Being productive about 87% or about 30% of the time was typical of most TCR beta V segments in an earlier analysis. In a later analysis, most CMV-associated TCR beta chains appeared HLA-restricted. Reportedly, HLA-A and HLA-B alleles of most subjects were accurately predicted from TCR beta.

The PCR used 60 Vbeta and 13 Jbeta primers. TCRdb's copy holds only in-frame clones and misses some; the assay was immunoSEQ multiplex PCR. The data show 130,000 or so clones, 80% seen once. As for this clone: The antigen is unknown.

V was shortened by 1 base and J by 5 bases, with 10 bases between the two germline ends. The CDR3 is 14 residues long. The germline V gene has CDR1 SGHDT and CDR2 YYEEEE. The receptor comes from a man aged 25-40 years in good health and CMV-seronegative. The rearrangement joins TRBV5-6 to TRBJ1-5; weak D call: TRBD1 (5 bases). The material sequenced was PBMCs. The CDR3 sequence is CASSLRGADQPQHF. Written as DNA, the CDR3 is TGTGCCAGCAGCTTGAGGGGCGCGGATCAGCCCCAGCATTTT. Drawing the rest from reference TRBV5-6 and TRBJ1-5, the complete variable domain is DAGVTQSPTHLIKTRGQQVTLRCSPKSGHDTVSWYQQALGQGPQFIFQYYEEEERQRGNFPDRFSGHQFPNYSSELNVNALLLGDSALYLCASSLRGADQPQHFGDGTRLSIL.